This T cell receptor beta chain was identified in a study of shared clonotypes between healthy human individuals. Study outcomes and limitations: Non-shared clonotypes displayed generation probabilities falling below those of clonotypes present in all four donors. Donor clonotype sharing was expected to depend on sequencing depth. The study sampled only blood, and tissue repertoires likely differ.

V was trimmed by 5 bases and J by 1 base, leaving 5 bases between them. This CDR3 has 11 amino acids. Germline CDR1 and CDR2: SQVTM and ANQGSEA. An even split of each subset's genomic DNA across several immunoSEQ plates was performed. TCRdb keeps only in-frame clones here, not all; method: immunoSEQ multiplex PCR. The sample has under 850,000 clones, 55% to 75% seen once. This clone was recorded a few times. Its antigen is currently unknown. The sample taken for sequencing was memory CD4+ T cells sorted from blood. As for subset: CD45RA-negative fraction. This chain joins TRBV29-1 and TRBJ1-1; unclear D gene. This sequence originates from a woman under 40 in good health. The CDR3 spells CSVHPNTEAFF. CDR3 nucleotide sequence: TGCAGCGTTCACCCGAACACTGAAGCTTTCTTT.